The clone carrying this T cell receptor beta chain came up many times. The sample comes from a study of T-cell memory formation after mild COVID-19. TCRdb passed the 5' RACE reads through MiXCR, listing each CDR3 protein once. The table records roughly 190,000 distinct CDR3 sequences, more than 9% of them present only once. The sample consisted of PBMCs or a T cell subset sorted from them (not recorded which). The sequence came from a man in his late teens or twenties who had mild COVID-19 (a few samples of this study predate the infection). Cell type and time point are not known.

CDR3 sequence: CASSSGLAGVKSDTQYF. The CDR3 coding sequence is TGCGCCAGCAGCTCCGGACTAGCGGGGGTGAAGTCAGATACGCAGTATTTT. The V gene is TRBV5-1, the J gene TRBJ2-3; 13 bases map to TRBD2. CDR3 length equals 17 residues. J lost 4 bases, V lost 3 bases, and 8 bases had no gene match. The V gene's germline CDR1 is SGHRS and CDR2 YFSETQ.